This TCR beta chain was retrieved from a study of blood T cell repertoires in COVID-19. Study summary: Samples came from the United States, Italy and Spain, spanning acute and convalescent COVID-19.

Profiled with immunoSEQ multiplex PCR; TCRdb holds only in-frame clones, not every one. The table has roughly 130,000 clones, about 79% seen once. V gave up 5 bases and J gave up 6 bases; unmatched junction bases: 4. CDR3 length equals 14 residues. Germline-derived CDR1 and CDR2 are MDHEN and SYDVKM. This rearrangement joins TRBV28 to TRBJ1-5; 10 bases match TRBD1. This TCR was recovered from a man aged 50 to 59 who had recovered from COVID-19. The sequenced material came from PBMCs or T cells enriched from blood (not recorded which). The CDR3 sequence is CASSGTGEGQPQHF. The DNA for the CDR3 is TGTGCCAGCAGTGGGACAGGGGAAGGTCAGCCCCAGCATTTT.